This T cell receptor beta chain derives from a study of blood T cell repertoires in COVID-19. For the study at large: The United States, Italy and Spain provided the acute and convalescent COVID-19 samples. Sample material is recorded as cDNA or gDNA derived from T cells, B-cell-depleted T cells, or PBMCs.

Original processing notes: Quantification of nucleated cells was approximated via reference gene primer amplification. Assay used: immunoSEQ multiplex PCR; TCRdb lists only in-frame clones, some missing. V and J calls and clone size are as listed in that table; D and trimming were resolved from the DNA. The sample records 300,000 to 450,000 clones, over 75% being singletons. Seattle cases were enrolled at active infection and followed longitudinally. Trimming removed 6 bases from V and 1 base from J, with 12 bases in between. The CDR3 runs to 14 residues. The germline CDR1 and CDR2 sequences are MNHEY and SVGAGI.

Sequenced sample: peripheral blood. The clonotype was recovered from a woman aged 25 to 39 with COVID-19, enrolled during active disease. The chain recombines TRBV6-5 with TRBJ1-1; D call uncertain. The CDR3 sequence: CASRASGENTEAFF. CDR3 bases: TGTGCCAGCAGGGCCTCCGGGGAGAACACTGAAGCTTTCTTT.